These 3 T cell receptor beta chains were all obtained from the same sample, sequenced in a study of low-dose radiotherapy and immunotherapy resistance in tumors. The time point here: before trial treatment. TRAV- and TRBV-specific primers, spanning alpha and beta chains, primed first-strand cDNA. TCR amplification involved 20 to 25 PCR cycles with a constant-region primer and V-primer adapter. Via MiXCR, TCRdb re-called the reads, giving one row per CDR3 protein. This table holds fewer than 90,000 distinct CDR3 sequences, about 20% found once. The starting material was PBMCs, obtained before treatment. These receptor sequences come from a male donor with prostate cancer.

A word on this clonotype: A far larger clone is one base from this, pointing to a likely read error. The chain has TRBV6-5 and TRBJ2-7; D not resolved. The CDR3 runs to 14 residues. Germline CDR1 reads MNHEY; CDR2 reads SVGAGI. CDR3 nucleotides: TGTCCCAGCAGCTATGGACGGAAAACCTACGAGCAGTACTTC. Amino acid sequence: CPSSYGRKTYEQYF.

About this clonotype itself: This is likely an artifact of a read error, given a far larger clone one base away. This CDR3 is CATSRDQREGRNEQYF. The CDR3 coding sequence is TGTGCCACCAGCAGAGACCAGCGGGAGGGCCGCAATGAGCAGTACTTC. The rearrangement links TRBV15 to TRBJ2-7, with 10 bases that match TRBD2. Germline loops: CDR1 LNHNV, CDR2 YYDKDF (reference sequence). The CDR3 runs 16 residues. Trimming cost V 0 bases and J 7 bases; bases outside gene matches: 9.

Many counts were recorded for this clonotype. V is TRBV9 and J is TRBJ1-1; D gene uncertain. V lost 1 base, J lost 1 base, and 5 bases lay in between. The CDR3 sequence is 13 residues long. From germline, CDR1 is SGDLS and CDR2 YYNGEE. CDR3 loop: CASSVRWNTEAFF. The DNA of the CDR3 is TGTGCCAGCAGCGTACGGTGGAACACTGAAGCTTTCTTT.